The entry that follows covers one T cell receptor (beta chain) sequence. Its antigen is still unknown. These data belong to a study of blood T cells in healthy people across ages. Findings of the study overall: As age increased, TCR beta diversity per million T cells fell in a roughly linear fashion. Samples with more naive T cells showed higher observed beta diversity.

Combining a sample-barcoded 5' primer with a J-beta primer mix, a second PCR ran for roughly 6 to 12 cycles. TCRdb reprocessed the 5' RACE reads via MiXCR and lists one record per CDR3 protein. The repertoire holds more than 1.4 million distinct CDR3 sequences, with roughly 45% as singletons. Germline CDR1 is MGHRA and CDR2 is YSYEKL. The CDR3 length is 14 residues. The V end lost 4 bases, the J end lost 5 bases, and 14 bases lay between the germline ends. The clonotype originates from a woman under 30 in good health. The source material was blood. This rearrangement joins TRBV4-1 to TRBJ1-2; D remains unclear. CDR3 residues: CASSLGSGRYGYTF. The CDR3 nucleotides are TGCGCCAGCAGCCTGGGGTCAGGCCGATATGGCTACACCTTC.